Below are 6 T cell receptor beta chains sequenced from a single sample in a study of CD8 T cells in Susac syndrome. After extraction with the RNeasy kit, 0.5 to 1 ug of the RNA was reverse transcribed using random hexamers. From the immunoSEQ multiplex PCR reads, TCRdb called clonotypes with MiXCR, one entry per CDR3 protein. The sample has around 160,000 distinct CDR3 sequences, roughly 94% seen once; the top ten hold about 0.1%. Sequencing was carried out using CD4+ T cells from PBMCs. These receptors all come from a human donor with multiple sclerosis.

The sample holds a few counts of this clonotype. The J gene is TRBJ2-7, the V gene TRBV28; the D gene is possibly TRBD2 (7 bases). Trimming stripped 3 bases from V and 3 bases from J, with 15 bases between. Germline V gene lookup returns CDR1 MDHEN and CDR2 SYDVKM. CDR3 length: 15 residues. The DNA for the CDR3 is TGTGCCAGCAGTTTGGGGGGCGGGAGTAGCTACGAGCAGTACTTC. Its protein is CASSLGGGSSYEQYF.

The chain recombines TRBV11-2 with TRBJ2-1, with 7 bases identical to TRBD2. This CDR3 comprises 18 residues. The V gene's germline CDR1 is SGHAT and CDR2 FQNNGV. Trimming removed 4 bases from V and 3 bases from J; junction bases left unmatched: 15. The CDR3 is CASSSPFRGRGVYNEQFF. CDR3 DNA sequence: TGTGCCAGCAGCTCCCCGTTTCGCGGGAGAGGCGTCTACAATGAGCAGTTCTTC.

The chain employs TRBV27 and TRBJ1-2, with D tentatively TRBD1 (6 bases). The germline V gene encodes CDR1 MNHEY and CDR2 SMNVEV (reference sequence). Trimming pared 6 bases from V and 7 bases from J, leaving 15 bases between. This CDR3 has 13 residues. The CDR3 sequence is CASRNSGGLGYTF. The CDR3 nucleotides read TGTGCCAGCAGAAATAGCGGGGGGCTTGGCTACACCTTC.

This clonotype has only a few counts. The chain recombines TRBV12-3 or TRBV12-4 with TRBJ1-1; D unresolved. The CDR3 spans 13 residues. The V end lost 5 bases, the J end lost 1 base, and 8 bases lay between the germline ends. The CDR3 nucleotides are TGTGCCAGCAGTCTTGGTTGGAACACTGAAGCTTTCTTT. This translates into CASSLGWNTEAFF.

This chain joins TRBV6-5 and TRBJ2-5, with D possibly being TRBD1 or TRBD2 (5 bases each). The CDR3 runs 13 residues. Germline CDR1 MNHEY, CDR2 SVGAGI. V was trimmed by 7 bases and J by 5 bases, leaving 14 bases between them. The CDR3 DNA is TGTGCCAGCATTCGGGACCTTGGGGAGACCCAGTACTTC. Protein: CASIRDLGETQYF.

The V and J genes are TRBV30 and TRBJ2-1, with 11 bases aligning to TRBD2. The CDR3 covers 15 residues. V lost 7 bases and J lost 3; bases outside the gene matches: 8. Germline V lookup: CDR1 GTSNPN, CDR2 SVGIG (reference sequence). The CDR3 loop is CAFRSGTSGYNEQFF. For the CDR3, the DNA is TGTGCCTTCCGTTCCGGGACTAGCGGCTACAATGAGCAGTTCTTC.